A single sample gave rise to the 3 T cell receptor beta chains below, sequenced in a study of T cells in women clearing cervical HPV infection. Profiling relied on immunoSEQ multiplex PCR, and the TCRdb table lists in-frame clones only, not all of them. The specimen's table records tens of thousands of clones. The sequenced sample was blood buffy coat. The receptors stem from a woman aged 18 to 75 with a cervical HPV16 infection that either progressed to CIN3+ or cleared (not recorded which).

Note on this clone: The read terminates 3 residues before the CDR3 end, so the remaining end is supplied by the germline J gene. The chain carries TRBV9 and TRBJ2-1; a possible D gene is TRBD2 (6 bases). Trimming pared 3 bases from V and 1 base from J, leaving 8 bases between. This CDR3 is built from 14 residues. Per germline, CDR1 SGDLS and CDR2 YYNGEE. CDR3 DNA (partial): TGTGCCAGCAGCGCTAGCGTTTCCTACAATGAG. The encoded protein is CASSASVSYNE. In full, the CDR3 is CASSASVSYNEQFF.

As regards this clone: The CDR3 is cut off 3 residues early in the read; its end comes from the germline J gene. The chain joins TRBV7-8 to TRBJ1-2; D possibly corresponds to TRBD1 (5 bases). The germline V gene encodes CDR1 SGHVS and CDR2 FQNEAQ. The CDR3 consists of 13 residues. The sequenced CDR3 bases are TGTGCCAGCAGCTTAGGGGCAGGGAGAGGC. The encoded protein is CASSLGAGRG. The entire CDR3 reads CASSLGAGRGYTF.

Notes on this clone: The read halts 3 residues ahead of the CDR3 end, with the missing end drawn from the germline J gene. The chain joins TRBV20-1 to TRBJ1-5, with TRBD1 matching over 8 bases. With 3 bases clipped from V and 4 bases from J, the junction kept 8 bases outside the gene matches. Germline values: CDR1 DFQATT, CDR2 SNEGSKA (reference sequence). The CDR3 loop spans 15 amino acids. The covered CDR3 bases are TGCAGTGCTAGCCAGACAGGGGTGGGAAATCAGCCC. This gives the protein CSASQTGVGNQP. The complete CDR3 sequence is CSASQTGVGNQPQHF.